The 4 T cell receptor beta chains in this list originate from one sample, sequenced in a study of T cell responses to AZD1222 COVID-19 vaccine. TCRdb's copy holds only in-frame clones and misses some; the assay was immunoSEQ multiplex PCR. This sample has 92,000 or so clones; roughly 88% occur once, and the top ten carry about 28%. Sequenced here: peripheral blood, sampled on day 0 of AZD1222 vaccination. The receptors shown here come from an adult in good health.

This chain links TRBV7-9 with TRBJ1-6, with TRBD1 matching 9 bases. The CDR3 spans 14 residues. Germline values: CDR1 SEHNR, CDR2 FQNEAQ (reference sequence). V shed 5 bases and J 8 bases; nucleotides not matched to a gene: 4. The CDR3 loop reads CASSLGTGYSPLHF. Written as DNA, the CDR3 is TGTGCCAGCAGCCTCGGGACAGGGTATTCACCCCTCCACTTT.

J is TRBJ1-3 and V is TRBV7-9; 7 nucleotides match TRBD1. The CDR3 consists of 16 residues. Germline V gene data show CDR1 as SEHNR and CDR2 as FQNEAQ (reference sequence). V shed 0 bases and J 2 bases; nucleotides not matched to a gene: 4. The DNA for the CDR3 is TGTGCCAGCAGCTTAGCTCTGACAGGGCCTGGAAACACCATATATTTT. It specifies CASSLALTGPGNTIYF. Filled out from reference TRBV7-9 and TRBJ1-3, the complete variable domain reads DTGVSQNPRHKITKRGQNVTFRCDPISEHNRLYWYRQTLGQGPEFLTYFQNEAQLEKSRLLSDRFSAERPKGSFSTLEIQRTEQGDSAMYLCASSLALTGPGNTIYFGEGSWLTVV.

V and J are TRBV5-5 and TRBJ1-5, with D unclear. Trimming took off 0 bases at V and 4 bases at J, with 5 bases between the two ends. The length of the CDR3 is 13 residues. CDR1 is SGHKS, CDR2 YYEKEE, per germline (reference sequence). The CDR3 bases are TGTGCCAGCAGCTTGGACAGTAATCAGCCCCAGCATTTT. Protein sequence: CASSLDSNQPQHF.

The genes are TRBV3-1 (or the pseudogene TRBV3-2) and TRBJ2-1, with D uncertain. From germline, CDR1 is LGHDT and CDR2 YNNKEL (reference sequence). V was trimmed by 9 bases and J by 5 bases, leaving 11 bases between them. The CDR3 is made up of 12 amino acids. In DNA form, the CDR3 reads TGTGCCAGTGCTATTGGGAACAATGAGCAGTTCTTC. This encodes CASAIGNNEQFF.